A single sample gave rise to the 32 T cell receptor beta chains below, sequenced in a study of monozygotic twins with inflammatory bowel disease. TCRdb reprocessed the 5' RACE reads, with one entry per CDR3 protein and no DNA. This repertoire includes approximately 330,000 distinct CDR3 sequences. The sequenced sample consisted of blood. These receptors came from a human donor with ulcerative colitis or Crohn's disease, or a healthy co-twin of an affected twin (not recorded which).

V and J are TRBV25-1 and TRBJ1-4; there is no DNA to check the TCRdb D call of TRBD1. Germline loops: CDR1 MGHDK, CDR2 SYGVNS. This CDR3 is 14 amino acids long. The CDR3 sequence is CASSTEGAAEKLFF.

The chain recombines TRBV4-1 with TRBJ2-7; TCRdb outputs TRBD1, but without DNA this stays unchecked. The CDR3 is made up of 19 amino acids. Per germline, CDR1 MGHRA and CDR2 YSYEKL. The CDR3 reads CASSQESWVGGISSYEQYF.

V gene TRBV27 combines with J gene TRBJ2-5. This CDR3 region has 16 residues. CDR1 is MNHEY, CDR2 SMNVEV, per germline (reference sequence). CDR3 sequence reads: CASSSAWAGREETQYF.

The chain uses TRBV6-4 and TRBJ2-1. The CDR3 is made up of 15 amino acids. The germline CDR1 and CDR2 sequences are MRHNA and SNTAGT. The CDR3 region is CASSDGTVTYNEQFF.

V usage is TRBV27 and J usage is TRBJ1-1. CDR1 is MNHEY and CDR2 is SMNVEV in the germline V gene (reference sequence). The CDR3 totals 13 residues. The CDR3 sequence is CASRLSVNTEAFF.

The chain carries TRBV7-6 and TRBJ2-1. This CDR3 has 16 amino acids. In germline, CDR1 is SGHVS, CDR2 FNYEAQ. The CDR3 loop is CASSLVAASSYNEQFF.

The V call is TRBV2, the J call TRBJ2-1. The CDR3 runs 15 residues. Germline V gene sequence: CDR1 SNHLY, CDR2 FYNNEI. This CDR3 reads CASREGRGTYNEQFF.

The rearrangement uses TRBV4-1 and TRBJ2-7; checking the TCRdb D call of TRBD2 is not possible without DNA. This CDR3 comprises 17 residues. Germline V lookup: CDR1 MGHRA, CDR2 YSYEKL. The CDR3 sequence is CASSQGTSGGRSYEQYF.

The chain carries TRBV20-1 and TRBJ1-1; absent DNA, TCRdb's TRBD1 call cannot be checked. Germline V CDR1 and CDR2: DFQATT, SNEGSKA (reference sequence). The CDR3 extends over 13 amino acids. CDR3 residues: CSAKHDRGGEAFF.

The J gene is TRBJ1-6, the V gene TRBV4-1; TCRdb lists TRBD1, though no DNA is available to test this call. The germline V gene has CDR1 MGHRA and CDR2 YSYEKL. This CDR3 is 17 amino acids long. The CDR3 spells CASSHTLGDRGSSPLHF.

V gene TRBV20-1 combines with J gene TRBJ1-6. Germline V lookup: CDR1 DFQATT, CDR2 SNEGSKA (reference sequence). The CDR3 loop spans 13 amino acids. CDR3 amino acids: CSASELINSPLHF.

The chain joins TRBV5-1 to TRBJ2-3; the D call of TRBD2 rests on TCRdb alone, since no DNA is present to check it. Germline CDR1 SGHRS, CDR2 YFSETQ. CDR3 length: 18 amino acids. CDR3 in amino acids: CASSLVAGVGSSTDTQYF.

The chain couples TRBV20-1 to TRBJ2-7; TCRdb reports TRBD1, a call that lacks DNA to check it against. The CDR3 is 14 residues long. CDR1 DFQATT and CDR2 SNEGSKA come from the germline V gene (reference sequence). The CDR3 protein is CSARDPRGYYEQYF.

This sequence joins TRBV11-2 and TRBJ2-3; TCRdb calls TRBD1, which cannot be checked without DNA. The CDR3 runs to 20 residues. Germline V gives CDR1 SGHAT, CDR2 FQNNGV. The CDR3 sequence: CASSFGPLRGGALSTDTQYF.

The chain has TRBV20-1 and TRBJ2-5. This CDR3 comprises 15 residues. Germline V gene lookup returns CDR1 DFQATT and CDR2 SNEGSKA (reference sequence). CDR3 loop: CSARDHLGFQETQYF.

V and J are TRBV20-1 and TRBJ2-7; the D gene TCRdb calls, TRBD2, cannot be checked with no DNA. CDR1 is DFQATT, CDR2 SNEGSKA, per germline (reference sequence). The CDR3 is 14 amino acids. The CDR3 loop reads CSASTSGRVNEQYF.

The gene calls are TRBV5-4 and TRBJ1-2; TCRdb gives TRBD1 as the D gene, but with no DNA this cannot be confirmed. The CDR3 is 17 amino acids. Per germline, CDR1 SGHNT and CDR2 YYREEE (reference sequence). The CDR3 is CASSLKGQGPLNYGYTF.

The CDR3 sequence is CASSEAQGQDGYTF. The chain has TRBV5-1 and TRBJ1-2; lacking DNA, the TRBD1 call made by TCRdb goes unchecked. The CDR3 runs 14 residues. CDR1 is SGHRS, CDR2 YFSETQ, per germline.

This chain links TRBV7-2 with TRBJ2-7; TCRdb designates TRBD1, a call that cannot be tested without DNA. CDR1 is SGHTA and CDR2 is FQGNSA in the germline V gene. This CDR3 has 14 residues. CDR3 sequence: CASSLGHSPSEQYF.

The chain recombines TRBV5-1 with TRBJ2-2; absent DNA, TCRdb's TRBD1 call cannot be checked. CDR1 is SGHRS, CDR2 YFSETQ, per germline. The CDR3 sequence is 16 residues long. CDR3: CASSPFTGANTGELFF.

The V call is TRBV5-4, the J call TRBJ2-1; the TRBD2 assignment by TCRdb is unverifiable without DNA. The CDR3 runs 15 residues. Germline CDR1 is SGHNT and CDR2 is YYREEE (reference sequence). Here the CDR3 reads CASSPSPGYYNEQFF.

V and J are TRBV7-8 and TRBJ2-2; TCRdb calls TRBD1, which cannot be checked without DNA. The germline V gene encodes CDR1 SGHVS and CDR2 FQNEAQ. The CDR3 sequence is 18 residues long. CDR3 region: CASTSPRGQNANTGELFF.

This chain joins TRBV10-3 and TRBJ2-1; the TCRdb call, TRBD2, lacks DNA for checking. The CDR3 contains 13 residues. CDR1 ENHRY and CDR2 SYGVKD come from the germline V gene. CDR3 loop: CASRTSNDNEQFF.

CDR3 in amino acids: CASSYEGGPETQYF. The V and J genes are TRBV6-2 or TRBV6-3 and TRBJ2-5; TCRdb proposes TRBD2, but this gene call is untestable without DNA. Germline V gene data show CDR1 as MNHEY and CDR2 as SVGEGT. This CDR3 contains 14 residues.

The chain is built from TRBV7-9 and TRBJ2-7; no DNA is available, so the TRBD1 call from TCRdb remains unchecked. The CDR3 consists of 16 residues. The V gene's germline CDR1 is SEHNR and CDR2 FQNEAQ (reference sequence). CDR3 region: CASSLMAGTDLYEQYF.

The chain is built from TRBV5-1 and TRBJ1-4. Germline V gives CDR1 SGHRS, CDR2 YFSETQ. The CDR3 spans 14 residues. CDR3 sequence reads: CASSPTSSNEKLFF.

V and J are TRBV18 and TRBJ2-5. This CDR3 region has 15 residues. The germline CDR1 and CDR2 sequences are KGHSH and LQKENI. The CDR3 protein is CASSPTRRMQETQYF.

The J gene is TRBJ1-2, the V gene TRBV12-3 or TRBV12-4; TCRdb's assignment of TRBD1 cannot be checked, as there is no DNA. The CDR3 totals 14 residues. This chain's CDR3 is CASTVGQGRDGYTF.

The CDR3 is CASSSPTWDRAVSKQPQHF. The chain has TRBV5-6 and TRBJ1-5; the D call of TRBD1 rests on TCRdb alone, since no DNA is present to check it. The CDR3 is made up of 19 amino acids. Germline CDR1 and CDR2: SGHDT and YYEEEE.

J is TRBJ2-7 and V is TRBV12-3 or TRBV12-4; the TCRdb D gene call, TRBD1, has no DNA to confirm it. The CDR3 totals 12 residues. The CDR3: CASSLTRGEQYF.

The CDR3: CASSFGRGGYTF. The genes are TRBV27 and TRBJ1-2; TCRdb's assignment of TRBD1 cannot be checked, as there is no DNA. The CDR3 is 12 amino acids. Germline CDR1 and CDR2: MNHEY and SMNVEV (reference sequence).

The chain employs TRBV7-9 and TRBJ2-7; TCRdb names TRBD1, which stays unverified in the absence of DNA. Germline assignment: CDR1 SEHNR and CDR2 FQNEAQ (reference sequence). The CDR3 runs to 13 residues. The CDR3 here is CASSLAGGSEQYF.